This T cell receptor beta chain appears in the sequencing data of a study of blood T cell repertoires in COVID-19. Study-wide background: Nucleic acid was either cDNA or gDNA, and it came from T cells, B-cell-depleted T cells, or PBMCs.

CDR1 SGHVS and CDR2 FQNEAQ come from the germline V gene. This CDR3 is 15 amino acids long. Germline trimming cut 6 bases from V and 3 bases from J; bases unmatched to any gene: 6. Methods used by the authors: Cell counts per sample came from amplifying reference gene primers. Produced via immunoSEQ multiplex PCR; TCRdb's table is partial and in-frame only. That table gives V, J and clone size, and the DNA gave D and trimming. The data hold more than 80,000 clones, with around nine tenths observed a single time. The TCR sequence derives from a woman aged 55-70 years with COVID-19, enrolled during active disease. Sequenced material: peripheral blood. The chain is built from TRBV7-8 and TRBJ1-3, with TRBD1 identical over 9 bases. CDR3 loop: CASSGTGSLGNTIYF. The CDR3 nucleotides are TGTGCCAGCAGTGGGACAGGGAGTCTTGGAAACACCATATATTTT.